The next 21 T cell receptor beta chains were all read from a single sample in a study of T-cell reconstitution after alpha-beta-depleted transplantation in children. Library preparation (for TCRbeta) was performed with unique molecular identifiers. TCRdb used MiXCR to reprocess the PCR reads, holding one entry per CDR3 protein. The sample consists of about 420,000 distinct CDR3 sequences, under 13% of them appearing once. Specimen: PBMCs from the stem cell graft donor, collected from the stem cell graft. These receptors came from a human donor who donated a stem cell graft to a child with acute myeloid leukemia.

This chain joins TRBV6-1 and TRBJ2-1, with TRBD2 matching over 12 bases. Germline V gene lookup returns CDR1 MNHNS and CDR2 SASEGT. V lost 7 bases to trimming and J lost 5 bases; unmatched junction nucleotides: 3. This CDR3 comprises 14 residues. Written as DNA, the CDR3 is TGTGCCAGCACTCGGACTAGCGGGGACAATGAGCAGTTCTTC. Translated, it gives CASTRTSGDNEQFF.

This clonotype has only a few counts. The chain couples TRBV19 to TRBJ1-4; D perhaps matches TRBD1 (6 bases). The CDR3 has 16 amino acids. V shed 6 bases and J shed 5 bases, with 19 bases lying between them. Germline V gene sequence: CDR1 LNHDA, CDR2 SQIVND (reference sequence). The CDR3 region is CASSTNTGRQNEKLFF. The CDR3 DNA reads as TGTGCCAGTAGCACAAACACAGGGCGCCAGAATGAAAAACTGTTTTTT.

V and J are TRBV20-1 and TRBJ1-5, with no clear D. The CDR3 is 12 amino acids. V shed 3 bases and J shed 6 bases, with 9 bases lying between them. Germline CDR1 reads DFQATT; CDR2 reads SNEGSKA (reference sequence). CDR3 sequence (DNA): TGCAGTGCTAGCCAGGTGCCTCAGCCCCAGCATTTT. As protein: CSASQVPQPQHF.

This clonotype was recorded many times. The chain couples TRBV4-3 to TRBJ2-3; no firm D call. CDR1 and CDR2 (germline): LGHNA, YSLEER. The CDR3 contains 13 residues. The V end was cut by 1 base, the J end by 5 bases, with 7 bases between. The CDR3 DNA sequence: TGCGCCAGCAGCCAAGTTGACGGAGATACGCAGTATTTT. It yields the protein CASSQVDGDTQYF.

This clonotype was observed a handful of times. This chain connects TRBV6-5 to TRBJ2-7; 8 nucleotides match TRBD2. This CDR3 is 15 amino acids long. The germline CDR1 and CDR2 sequences are MNHEY and SVGAGI. Trimming removed 3 bases from V and 1 base from J; junction bases left unmatched: 5. In nucleotides, the CDR3 is TGTGCCAGCAGTTATGGAGCTAGCGGGTCCTACGAGCAGTACTTC. It translates to CASSYGASGSYEQYF.

The chain joins TRBV5-4 to TRBJ1-2; TRBD1 agrees at 8 bases. This CDR3 is 14 amino acids long. V lost 0 bases to trimming and J lost 4 bases; unmatched junction nucleotides: 2. CDR1 is SGHNT, CDR2 YYREEE, per germline (reference sequence). CDR3: CASSLDDRGYGYTF. CDR3 nucleotide sequence: TGTGCCAGCAGCTTGGATGACAGGGGCTATGGCTACACCTTC.

This clonotype showed up just a few times. V is TRBV7-2 and J is TRBJ1-2, with 8 bases aligning to TRBD1. V was pared by 5 bases and J by 5 bases, with 7 bases of the junction left unmatched. The length of the CDR3 is 14 residues. CDR1 and CDR2 from the germline V gene are SGHTA and FQGNSA. For the CDR3, the DNA is TGTGCCAGCAGCAAAGGACAGGGTGTGTATGGCTACACCTTC. Encoded protein: CASSKGQGVYGYTF.

The CDR3 nucleotides read TGCGTGATGGGGGGCAGTATGAACACTGAAGCTTTCTTT. It specifies CVMGGSMNTEAFF. This chain connects TRBV20-1 to TRBJ1-1; D perhaps matches TRBD1 (6 bases). Germline CDR1 and CDR2: DFQATT and SNEGSKA (reference sequence). The CDR3 is made up of 13 amino acids.

This clonotype was counted a few times. V gene TRBV4-2 combines with J gene TRBJ2-1; TRBD2 agrees at 8 bases. The germline CDR1 and CDR2 sequences are LGHNA and YNFKEQ. J lost 6 bases, V lost 1 base, and 8 bases had no gene match. CDR3 size: 16 residues. CDR3 nucleotide sequence: TGTGCCAGCAGCCAAGCCAACCGGGGGGGCCGCAATGAGCAGTTCTTC. Residues: CASSQANRGGRNEQFF.

This clonotype has a count of ten or more. The gene calls are TRBV10-3 and TRBJ1-1, with D hard to call. CDR3 length: 12 residues. Germline-derived CDR1 and CDR2 are ENHRY and SYGVKD. V lost 3 bases and J 1 base, leaving 3 bases between the germline ends. In DNA, the CDR3 is TGTGCCATCAGTGAAAAGAACACTGAAGCTTTCTTT. Its protein is CAISEKNTEAFF.

Points on this clonotype: This may be a read error: a much more frequent sequence differs by one nucleotide. The chain joins TRBV5-1 to TRBJ1-2; D unresolved. Germline-derived CDR1 and CDR2 are SGHRS and YFSETQ. The CDR3 runs 14 residues. The CDR3 loop is CASSLEGGNSGYTF. DNA for the CDR3: TGCGCCAGCAGCTTGGAAGGAGGGAACTCTGGCTACACCTTC.

There are a few counts of this clonotype. This chain links TRBV27 with TRBJ2-1, with D uncertain. CDR3 size: 16 residues. Germline CDR1 reads MNHEY; CDR2 reads SMNVEV (reference sequence). The V gene lost 8 bases and the J gene lost 4 bases, with 21 bases spanning the gap. The CDR3 reads CASLPRWSTYYNEQFF. As DNA, the CDR3 is TGTGCCAGCCTCCCCAGGTGGAGTACCTATTACAATGAGCAGTTCTTC.

This chain connects TRBV29-1 to TRBJ2-3, with 8 bases that match TRBD1. Trimming took 7 bases from V and 6 from J; bases not matched to a gene: 9. The germline gives CDR1 SQVTM, CDR2 ANQGSEA. The CDR3 length is 13 residues. The CDR3 DNA follows: TGCAGCGCCGGGGACAGGTCCAGGGATACGCAGTATTTT. Protein: CSAGDRSRDTQYF.

V and J are TRBV6-1 and TRBJ2-7; 8 nucleotides line up with TRBD1. This CDR3 region has 15 residues. V gave up 5 bases and J gave up 0 bases; unmatched junction bases: 6. CDR1 is MNHNS, CDR2 SASEGT, per germline. Here the CDR3 DNA reads TGTGCCAGCAGTCCCGGGACAGGCTACTCCTACGAGCAGTACTTC. It yields the protein CASSPGTGYSYEQYF.

This clonotype was observed a few times. The genes are TRBV11-1 and TRBJ1-5, with 11 bases identical to TRBD1. V lost 5 bases to trimming and J lost 1 base; unmatched junction nucleotides: 10. This CDR3 contains 18 residues. CDR1 is SGHAT and CDR2 is FQDESV in the germline V gene (reference sequence). The CDR3 nucleotides read TGTGCCAGCAGCCACACAGGGACAGGGGGAACCAGCAATCAGCCCCAGCATTTT. Protein sequence: CASSHTGTGGTSNQPQHF.

The CDR3, as DNA: TGTGCCAGCAGCATACAGGGTCATTCTGGCTACACCTTC. This codes for CASSIQGHSGYTF. The chain combines TRBV7-3 with TRBJ1-2; a weak D match, TRBD1 (6 bases). The CDR3 has 13 amino acids. Trimming cost V 5 bases and J 7 bases, with 14 bases left between them. Germline CDR1 is SGHTA and CDR2 is FQGTGA.

In this sample, this clonotype turned up many times. The CDR3 bases are TGCAGTCTTTCTAGCGGGAGTTTAGGAAATGAGCAGTTCTTC. It encodes CSLSSGSLGNEQFF. This chain connects TRBV20-1 to TRBJ2-1; 10 nucleotides line up with TRBD2. V lost 8 bases to trimming and J lost 7 bases; unmatched junction nucleotides: 11. Germline-derived CDR1 and CDR2 are DFQATT and SNEGSKA (reference sequence). The CDR3 extends over 14 amino acids.

This clonotype was picked up many times. This chain connects TRBV16 to TRBJ1-2; no clear D gene. Germline V gene sequence: CDR1 KGHSY, CDR2 FQNENV. This CDR3 has 15 amino acids. V was pared by 1 base and J by 2 bases, with 11 bases between. The CDR3 region is CASSQLERENYGYTF. The CDR3 DNA follows: TGTGCCAGCAGCCAATTGGAAAGGGAGAACTATGGCTACACCTTC.

This clonotype was counted at least ten times. This chain uses TRBV15 with TRBJ2-2; D perhaps matches TRBD2 (6 bases). CDR3 length: 15 residues. The V gene's germline CDR1 is LNHNV and CDR2 YYDKDF (reference sequence). V lost 5 bases to trimming and J lost 5 bases, with 15 bases between them. DNA for the CDR3: TGTGCCACCAGCCCATTGGGGGGTGCGACCGGGGAGCTGTTTTTT. The encoded protein is CATSPLGGATGELFF.

This clonotype was counted at least ten times. This sequence joins TRBV20-1 and TRBJ2-7; no definite D call. Germline CDR1 and CDR2: DFQATT and SNEGSKA (reference sequence). The CDR3 length is 14 residues. The V gene lost 3 bases and the J gene lost 0 bases, with 12 bases spanning the gap. CDR3 nucleotide sequence: TGCAGTGCTAGGGTGTCTTCGAGCTCCTACGAGCAGTACTTC. It specifies CSARVSSSSYEQYF.

This clonotype has more than one count but fewer than ten. The rearrangement uses TRBV20-1 and TRBJ1-1; tentative D call: TRBD1 (6 bases). The CDR3 covers 16 residues. V shed 0 bases and J shed 1 base, with 15 bases lying between them. Germline V gives CDR1 DFQATT, CDR2 SNEGSKA (reference sequence). The CDR3 DNA is TGCAGTGCTAGAGATCTCGAGACAGGAGCGAACACTGAAGCTTTCTTT. It yields the protein CSARDLETGANTEAFF.